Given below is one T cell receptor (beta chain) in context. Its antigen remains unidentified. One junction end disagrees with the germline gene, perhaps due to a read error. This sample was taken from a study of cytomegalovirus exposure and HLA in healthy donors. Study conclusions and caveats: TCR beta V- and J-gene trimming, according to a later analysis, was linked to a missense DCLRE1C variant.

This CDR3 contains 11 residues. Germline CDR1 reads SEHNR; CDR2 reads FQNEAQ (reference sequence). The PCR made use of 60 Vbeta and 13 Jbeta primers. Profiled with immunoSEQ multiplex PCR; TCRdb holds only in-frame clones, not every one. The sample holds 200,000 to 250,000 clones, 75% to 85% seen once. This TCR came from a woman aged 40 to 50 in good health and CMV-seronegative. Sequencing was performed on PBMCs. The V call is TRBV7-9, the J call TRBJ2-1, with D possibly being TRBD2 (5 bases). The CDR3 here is CSSTLVDEQFF. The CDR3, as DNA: TGTTCCAGCACACTAGTCGATGAGCAGTTCTTC. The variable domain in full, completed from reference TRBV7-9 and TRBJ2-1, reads DTGVSQNPRHKITKRGQNVTFRCDPISEHNRLYWYRQTLGQGPEFLTYFQNEAQLEKSRLLSDRFSAERPKGSFSTLEIQRTEQGDSAMYLCSSTLVDEQFFGPGTRLTVL.